This TCR beta chain originates from a study of patients and donors after allogeneic stem cell transplantation. One entry per CDR3 protein results from TCRdb running MiXCR on the RT-PCR reads. The top ten clones hold around 6% of a sample with more than 850,000 distinct CDR3 sequences, about 20% of them seen once. This clonotype was detected only a few times. Germline V gene sequence: CDR1 DFQATT, CDR2 SNEGSKA (reference sequence). The CDR3 contains 13 residues. Trimming stripped 3 bases from V and 10 bases from J, with 16 bases between. The sequenced sample consisted of blood, either unsorted or a sorted T cell fraction (not recorded which). V and J are TRBV20-1 and TRBJ1-5, with a tentative D call TRBD1 (5 bases). The receptor was isolated from a human donor who was either an allogeneic HSCT recipient or a stem cell or donor lymphocyte infusion donor (not recorded which). It is not recorded whose cells these are; they may come from a transplant donor. CDR3 loop: CSARDGGDGPQHF. The CDR3, as DNA: TGCAGTGCTAGGGACGGGGGTGATGGACCCCAGCATTTT.